Sequencing of this T cell receptor (beta chain) was carried out in a study of human T cells and chemical hapten exposure. TCRdb itself ran the RACE reads through MiXCR, one entry per CDR3 protein. The sample holds about 42,000 distinct CDR3 sequences, 9.5% to 15% seen once. Stated time point: pre-sensitization, week 0. Treatment specified: therapeutic diphenylcyclopropenone sensitization with weekly scalp DPC. With 3 bases removed from V and 5 bases from J, the gap between germline ends came to 16 bases. The CDR3 runs to 15 residues. Germline V gene data show CDR1 as KGHSH and CDR2 as LQKENI. This clonotype was picked up many times.

The clonotype was recovered from a woman aged 30 to 39 with alopecia areata. Some clones in this sample may be carry-over from other donors' samples. The V and J genes are TRBV18 and TRBJ1-1, with unresolved D. Source: whole blood, taken in connection with sensitization to the hapten diphenylcyclopropenone (DPC). The CDR3, as DNA: TGTGCCAGCTCACCCCCCCTCTCGACAAGTACTGAAGCTTTCTTT. It translates to CASSPPLSTSTEAFF.